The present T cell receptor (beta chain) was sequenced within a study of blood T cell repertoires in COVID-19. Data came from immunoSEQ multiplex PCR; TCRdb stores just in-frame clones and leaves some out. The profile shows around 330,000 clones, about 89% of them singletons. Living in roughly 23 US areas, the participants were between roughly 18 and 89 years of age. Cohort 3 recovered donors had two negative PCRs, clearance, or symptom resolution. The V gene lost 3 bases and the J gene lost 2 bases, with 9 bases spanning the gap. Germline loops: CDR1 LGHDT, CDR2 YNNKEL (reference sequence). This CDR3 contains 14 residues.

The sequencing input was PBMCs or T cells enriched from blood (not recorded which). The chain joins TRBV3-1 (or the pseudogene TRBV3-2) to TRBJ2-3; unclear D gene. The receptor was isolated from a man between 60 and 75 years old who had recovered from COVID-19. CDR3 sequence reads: CASSQFSPTDTQYF. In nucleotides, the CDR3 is TGTGCCAGCAGCCAGTTCTCCCCCACAGATACGCAGTATTTT.